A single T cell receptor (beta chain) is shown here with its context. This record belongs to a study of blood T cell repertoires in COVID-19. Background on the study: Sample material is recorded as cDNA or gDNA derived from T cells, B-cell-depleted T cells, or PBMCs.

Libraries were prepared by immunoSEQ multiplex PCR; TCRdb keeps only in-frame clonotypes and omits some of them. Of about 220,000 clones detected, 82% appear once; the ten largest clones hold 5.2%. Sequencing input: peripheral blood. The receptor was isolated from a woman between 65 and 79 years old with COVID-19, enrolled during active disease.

CDR3 loop: CASSQGGHEQFF. The CDR3 bases are TGTGCCAGCAGCCAAGGGGGCCATGAGCAGTTCTTC. The chain employs TRBV3-1 (or the pseudogene TRBV3-2) and TRBJ2-1, with a weak D call TRBD1 (5 bases). Germline V gives CDR1 LGHDT, CDR2 YNNKEL (reference sequence). The CDR3 covers 12 residues. With 1 base removed from V and 8 bases from J, the gap between germline ends came to 6 bases.